Given below is one T cell receptor beta chain in context. The V and J ends lost 1 base and 2 bases, in that order; junction bases with no gene match: 0. This CDR3 comprises 14 residues. Looked up from germline, CDR1 is SGHVS and CDR2 is FNYEAQ. The data stem from a study of graft-versus-host responses after intestinal transplantation. Looking at the study overall: Anti-thymocyte globulin induction, then tacrolimus and steroids for approximately 3 years, went to all recipients.

The data were produced by immunoSEQ multiplex PCR, yet TCRdb's version contains in-frame clones alone and is incomplete. The sample gives under 20,000 clones, 95% of which show up once; around 0.82% is in the top ten. This chain uses TRBV7-6 with TRBJ2-7; 9 bases line up with TRBD2. This sample comprised PBMCs, obtained 23 days after intestinal transplant. This clonotype was sampled from a human patient who received an intestinal transplant, so some T cells may come from the graft donor. The CDR3 sequence is CASSLGGRAYEQYF. DNA for the CDR3: TGTGCCAGCAGCTTAGGCGGGAGGGCCTACGAGCAGTACTTC.